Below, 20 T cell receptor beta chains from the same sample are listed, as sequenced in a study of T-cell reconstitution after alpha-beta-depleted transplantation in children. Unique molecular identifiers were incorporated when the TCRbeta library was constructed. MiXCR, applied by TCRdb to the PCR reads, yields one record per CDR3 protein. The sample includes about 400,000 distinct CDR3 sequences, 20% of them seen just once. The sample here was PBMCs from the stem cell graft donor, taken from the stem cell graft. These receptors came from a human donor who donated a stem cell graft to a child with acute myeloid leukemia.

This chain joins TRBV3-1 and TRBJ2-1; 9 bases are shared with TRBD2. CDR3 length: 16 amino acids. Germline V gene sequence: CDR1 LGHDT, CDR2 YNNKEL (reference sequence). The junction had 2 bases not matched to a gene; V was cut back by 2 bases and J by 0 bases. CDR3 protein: CASSQRAGGSYNEQFF. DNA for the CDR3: TGTGCCAGCAGCCAACGAGCGGGAGGCTCCTACAATGAGCAGTTCTTC.

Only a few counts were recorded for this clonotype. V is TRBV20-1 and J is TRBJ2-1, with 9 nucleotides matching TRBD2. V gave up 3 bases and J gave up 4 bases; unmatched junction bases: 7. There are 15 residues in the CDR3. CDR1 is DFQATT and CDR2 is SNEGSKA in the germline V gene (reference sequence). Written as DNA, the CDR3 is TGCAGTGCTAGGGCCAGCGGGGGGACTTACAATGAGCAGTTCTTC. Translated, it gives CSARASGGTYNEQFF.

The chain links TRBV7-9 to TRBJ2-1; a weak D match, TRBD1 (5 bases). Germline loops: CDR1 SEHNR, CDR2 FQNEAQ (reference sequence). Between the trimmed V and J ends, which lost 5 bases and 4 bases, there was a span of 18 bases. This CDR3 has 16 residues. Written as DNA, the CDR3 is TGTGCCAGCAGCCCCCGACTGGGGCTCCTATACAATGAGCAGTTCTTC. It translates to CASSPRLGLLYNEQFF.

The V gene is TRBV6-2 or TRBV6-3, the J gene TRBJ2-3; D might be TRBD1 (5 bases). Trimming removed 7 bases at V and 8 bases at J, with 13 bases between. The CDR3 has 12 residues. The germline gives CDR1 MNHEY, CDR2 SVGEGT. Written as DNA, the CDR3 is TGTGCCAGCACCAACTTCCAGGGTACGCAGTATTTT. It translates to CASTNFQGTQYF.

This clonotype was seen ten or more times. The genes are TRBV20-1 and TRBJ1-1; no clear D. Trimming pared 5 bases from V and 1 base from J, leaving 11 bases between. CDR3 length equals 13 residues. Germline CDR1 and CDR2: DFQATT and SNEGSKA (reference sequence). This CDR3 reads CSARAWTNTEAFF. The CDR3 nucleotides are TGCAGTGCTCGCGCATGGACGAACACTGAAGCTTTCTTT.

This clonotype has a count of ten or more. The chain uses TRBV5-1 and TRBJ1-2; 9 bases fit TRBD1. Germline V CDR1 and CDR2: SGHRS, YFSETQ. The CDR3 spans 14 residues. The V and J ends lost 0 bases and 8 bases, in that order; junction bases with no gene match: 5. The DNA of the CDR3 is TGCGCCAGCAGCTTGGCTGACAGGGGGATCGGCTACACCTTC. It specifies CASSLADRGIGYTF.

CDR3 sequence (DNA): TGTGCCACCAAGACTAGGTCATTCGACACCGGGGAGCTGTTTTTT. This gives the protein CATKTRSFDTGELFF. The rearrangement uses TRBV6-1 and TRBJ2-2, with D possibly TRBD2 on 6 matching bases. V lost 10 bases and J 3 bases, leaving 18 bases between the germline ends. This CDR3 has 15 residues. Germline CDR1 and CDR2: MNHNS and SASEGT.

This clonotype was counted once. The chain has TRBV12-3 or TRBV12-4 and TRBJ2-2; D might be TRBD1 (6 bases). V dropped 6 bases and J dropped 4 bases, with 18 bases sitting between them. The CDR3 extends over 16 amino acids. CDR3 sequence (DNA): TGTGCCAGCAGCCTAGGGGGTGGCAGGGGCACCGGGGAGCTGTTTTTT. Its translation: CASSLGGGRGTGELFF.

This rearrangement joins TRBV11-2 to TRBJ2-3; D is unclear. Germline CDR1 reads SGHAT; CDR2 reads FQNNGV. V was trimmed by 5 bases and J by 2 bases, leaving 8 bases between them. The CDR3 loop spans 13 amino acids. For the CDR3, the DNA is TGTGCCAGCAGCCGCCTCATCACAGATACGCAGTATTTT. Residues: CASSRLITDTQYF. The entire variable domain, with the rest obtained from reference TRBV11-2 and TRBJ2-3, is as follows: EAGVAQSPRYKIIEKRQSVAFWCNPISGHATLYWYQQILGQGPKLLIQFQNNGVVDDSQLPKDRFSAERLKGVDSTLKIQPAKLEDSAVYLCASSRLITDTQYFGPGTRLTVL.

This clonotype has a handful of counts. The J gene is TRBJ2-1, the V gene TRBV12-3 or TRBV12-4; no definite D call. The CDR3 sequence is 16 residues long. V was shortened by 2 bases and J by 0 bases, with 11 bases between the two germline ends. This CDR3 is CASSLSKGLSYNEQFF. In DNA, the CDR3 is TGTGCCAGCAGTTTATCCAAGGGTCTCTCCTACAATGAGCAGTTCTTC.

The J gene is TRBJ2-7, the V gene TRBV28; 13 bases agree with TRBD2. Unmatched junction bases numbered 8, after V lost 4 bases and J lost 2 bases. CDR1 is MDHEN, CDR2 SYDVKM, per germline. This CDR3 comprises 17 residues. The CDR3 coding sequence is TGTGCCAGCAGTTGGACTAGCGGGAGACAGGTCGCCTACGAGCAGTACTTC. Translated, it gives CASSWTSGRQVAYEQYF.

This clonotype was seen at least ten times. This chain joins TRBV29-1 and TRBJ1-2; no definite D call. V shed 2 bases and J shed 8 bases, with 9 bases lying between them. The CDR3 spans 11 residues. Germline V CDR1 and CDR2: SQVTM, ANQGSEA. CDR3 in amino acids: CSVERAEGYTF. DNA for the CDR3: TGCAGCGTTGAACGCGCGGAAGGCTACACCTTC.

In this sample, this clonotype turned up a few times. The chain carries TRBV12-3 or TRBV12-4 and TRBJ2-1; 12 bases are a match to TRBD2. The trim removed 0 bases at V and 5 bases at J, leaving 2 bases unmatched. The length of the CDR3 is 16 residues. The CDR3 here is CASSLATSGSHNEQFF. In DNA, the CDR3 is TGTGCCAGCAGTTTAGCGACTAGCGGGAGCCACAATGAGCAGTTCTTC.

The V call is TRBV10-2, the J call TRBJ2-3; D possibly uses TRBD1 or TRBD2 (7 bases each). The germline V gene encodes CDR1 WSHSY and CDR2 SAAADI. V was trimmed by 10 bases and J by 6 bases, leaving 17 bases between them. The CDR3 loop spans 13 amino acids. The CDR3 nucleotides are TGCGCCACCAGGGGAGGGGGCAGGGATACGCAGTATTTT. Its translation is CATRGGGRDTQYF.

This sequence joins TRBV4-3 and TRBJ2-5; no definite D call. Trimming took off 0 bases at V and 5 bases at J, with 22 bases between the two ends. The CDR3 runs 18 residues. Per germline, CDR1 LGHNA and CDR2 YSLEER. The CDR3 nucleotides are TGCGCCAGCAGCCAAGATACGGTATCAAGAAGAAGTTGGGAGACCCAGTACTTC. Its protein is CASSQDTVSRRSWETQYF.

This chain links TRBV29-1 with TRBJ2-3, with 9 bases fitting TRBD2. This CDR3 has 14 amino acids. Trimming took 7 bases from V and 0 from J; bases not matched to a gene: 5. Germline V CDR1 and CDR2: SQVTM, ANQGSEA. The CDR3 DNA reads TGCAGCGCTCCGACTAGCGGTAGCACAGATACGCAGTATTTT. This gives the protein CSAPTSGSTDTQYF.

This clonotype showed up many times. The CDR3 DNA sequence: TGCGCCAGCAGCTGGACTAGCGGGAGCTACGAGCAGTACTTC. This sequence encodes CASSWTSGSYEQYF. The gene calls are TRBV5-1 and TRBJ2-7, with 13 bases aligning to TRBD2. The CDR3 runs to 14 residues. Germline CDR1 is SGHRS and CDR2 is YFSETQ. V was clipped by 3 bases and J by 3 bases; unmatched bases: 0.

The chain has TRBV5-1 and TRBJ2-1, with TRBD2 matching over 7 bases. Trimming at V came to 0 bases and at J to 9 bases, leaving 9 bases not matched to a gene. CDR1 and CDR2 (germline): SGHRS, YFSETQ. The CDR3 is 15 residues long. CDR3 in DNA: TGCGCCAGCAGCTTGGAAGCGGGAACATATGGTGAGCAGTTCTTC. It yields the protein CASSLEAGTYGEQFF.

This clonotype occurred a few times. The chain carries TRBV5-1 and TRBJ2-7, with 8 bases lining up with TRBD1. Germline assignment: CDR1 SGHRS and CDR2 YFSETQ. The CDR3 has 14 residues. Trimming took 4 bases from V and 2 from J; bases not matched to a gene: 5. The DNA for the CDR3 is TGCGCCAGCAGCACCTCGGGACAGGCCTACGAGCAGTACTTC. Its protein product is CASSTSGQAYEQYF.

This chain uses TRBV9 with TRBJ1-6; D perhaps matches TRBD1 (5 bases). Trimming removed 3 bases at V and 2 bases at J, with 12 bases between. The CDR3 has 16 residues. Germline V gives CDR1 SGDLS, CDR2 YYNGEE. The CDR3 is CASSDGGVAYNSPLHF. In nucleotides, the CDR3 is TGTGCCAGCAGCGATGGGGGGGTCGCCTATAATTCACCCCTCCACTTT.